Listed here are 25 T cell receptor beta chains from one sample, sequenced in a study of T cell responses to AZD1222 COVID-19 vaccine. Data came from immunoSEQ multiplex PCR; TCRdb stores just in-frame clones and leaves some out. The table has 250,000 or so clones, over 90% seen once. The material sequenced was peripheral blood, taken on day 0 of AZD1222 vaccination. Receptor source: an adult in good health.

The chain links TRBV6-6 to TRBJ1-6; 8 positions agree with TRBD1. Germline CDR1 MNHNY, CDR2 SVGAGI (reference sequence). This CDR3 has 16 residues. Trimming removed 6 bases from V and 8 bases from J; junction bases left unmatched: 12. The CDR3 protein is CASRRTGTGGDSPLHF. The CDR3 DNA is TGTGCCAGCAGAAGAACCGGGACAGGCGGAGATTCACCCCTCCACTTT.

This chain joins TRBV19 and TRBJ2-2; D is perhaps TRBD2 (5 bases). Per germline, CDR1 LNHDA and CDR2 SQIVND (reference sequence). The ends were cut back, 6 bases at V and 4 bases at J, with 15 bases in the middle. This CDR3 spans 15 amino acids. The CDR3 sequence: CASSRTAPSTGELFF. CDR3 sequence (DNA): TGTGCCAGTAGCAGGACTGCCCCGAGCACCGGGGAGCTGTTTTTT.

The CDR3 region has the DNA TGTGCCAGCAGCCAAGAGACAGCCAGTTCACCCCTCCACTTT. Encoded protein: CASSQETASSPLHF. V gene TRBV14 combines with J gene TRBJ1-6, with D possibly being TRBD1 (5 bases). Trimming pared 0 bases from V and 9 bases from J, leaving 9 bases between. Germline lookup yields CDR1 SGHDN and CDR2 FVKESK. The CDR3 runs to 14 residues.

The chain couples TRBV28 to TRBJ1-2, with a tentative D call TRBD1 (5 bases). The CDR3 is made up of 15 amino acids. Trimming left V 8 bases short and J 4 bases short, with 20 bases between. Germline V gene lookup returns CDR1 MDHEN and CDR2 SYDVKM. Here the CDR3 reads CASAPGTLLLYGYTF. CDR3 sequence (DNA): TGTGCCAGCGCCCCGGGGACCCTCCTACTCTATGGCTACACCTTC.

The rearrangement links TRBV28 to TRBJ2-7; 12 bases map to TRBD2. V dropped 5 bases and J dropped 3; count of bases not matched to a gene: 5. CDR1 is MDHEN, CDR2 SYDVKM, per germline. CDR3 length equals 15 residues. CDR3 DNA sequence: TGTGCCAGCAGTGAACTAGCGGGAGGTTTCTACGAGCAGTACTTC. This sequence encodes CASSELAGGFYEQYF.

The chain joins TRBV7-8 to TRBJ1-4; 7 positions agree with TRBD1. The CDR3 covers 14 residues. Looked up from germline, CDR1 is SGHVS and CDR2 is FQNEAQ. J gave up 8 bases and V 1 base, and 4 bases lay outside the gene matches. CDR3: CASSLGQGGEKLFF. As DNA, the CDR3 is TGTGCCAGCAGCTTAGGACAGGGAGGGGAAAAACTGTTTTTT.

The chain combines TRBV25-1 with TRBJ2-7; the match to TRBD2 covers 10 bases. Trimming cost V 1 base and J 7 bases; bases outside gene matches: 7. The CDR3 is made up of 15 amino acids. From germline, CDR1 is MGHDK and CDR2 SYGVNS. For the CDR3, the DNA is TGTGCCAGCAGTGAATCCCTAGCGGGGGTAGAAGAGCAGTACTTC. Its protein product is CASSESLAGVEEQYF.

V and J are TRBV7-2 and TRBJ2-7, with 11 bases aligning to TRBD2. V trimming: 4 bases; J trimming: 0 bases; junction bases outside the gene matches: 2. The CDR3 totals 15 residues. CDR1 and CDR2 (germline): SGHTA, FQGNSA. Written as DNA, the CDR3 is TGTGCCAGCAGCTCGGGACTAGCGGCCTCCTACGAGCAGTACTTC. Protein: CASSSGLAASYEQYF.

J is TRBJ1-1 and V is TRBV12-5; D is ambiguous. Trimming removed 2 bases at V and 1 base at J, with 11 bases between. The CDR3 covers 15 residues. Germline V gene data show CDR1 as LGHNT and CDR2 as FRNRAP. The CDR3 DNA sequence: TGTGCTAGTGGTTTGTCCGCCGGGGAGAACACTGAAGCTTTCTTT. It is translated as CASGLSAGENTEAFF. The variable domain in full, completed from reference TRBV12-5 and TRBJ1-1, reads DARVTQTPRHKVTEMGQEVTMRCQPILGHNTVFWYRQTMMQGLELLAYFRNRAPLDDSGMPKDRFSAEMPDATLATLKIQPSEPRDSAVYFCASGLSAGENTEAFFGQGTRLTVV.

The CDR3 is CASSFQGQGFYYGYTF. CDR3 nucleotides: TGTGCCAGCAGTTTTCAGGGACAGGGGTTTTACTATGGCTACACCTTC. The gene calls are TRBV28 and TRBJ1-2, with 10 bases lining up with TRBD1. The CDR3 runs 16 residues. Looked up from germline, CDR1 is MDHEN and CDR2 is SYDVKM. With V trimmed by 3 bases and J by 3 bases, 7 bases remained unmatched.

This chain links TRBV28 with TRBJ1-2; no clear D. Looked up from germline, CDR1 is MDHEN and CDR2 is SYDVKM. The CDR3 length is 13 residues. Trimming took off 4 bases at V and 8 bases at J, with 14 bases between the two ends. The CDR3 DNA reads TGTGCCAGCAGTTCTGACGAGGGTAAGGGCTACACCTTC. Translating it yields CASSSDEGKGYTF.

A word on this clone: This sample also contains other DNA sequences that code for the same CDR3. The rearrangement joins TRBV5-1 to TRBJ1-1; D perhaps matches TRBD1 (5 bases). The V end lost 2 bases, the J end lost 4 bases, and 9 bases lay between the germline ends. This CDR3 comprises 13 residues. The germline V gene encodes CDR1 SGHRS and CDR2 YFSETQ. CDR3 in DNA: TGCGCCAGCAGCTTCAGGGCTGGCACTGAAGCTTTCTTT. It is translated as CASSFRAGTEAFF. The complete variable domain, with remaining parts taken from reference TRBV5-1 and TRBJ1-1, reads KAGVTQTPRYLIKTRGQQVTLSCSPISGHRSVSWYQQTPGQGLQFLFEYFSETQRNKGNFPGRFSGRQFSNSRSEMNVSTLELGDSALYLCASSFRAGTEAFFGQGTRLTVV.

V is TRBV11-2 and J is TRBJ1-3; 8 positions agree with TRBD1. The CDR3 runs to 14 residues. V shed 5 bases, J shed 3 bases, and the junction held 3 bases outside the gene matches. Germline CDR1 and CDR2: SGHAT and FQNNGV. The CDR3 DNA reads TGTGCCAGCAGCGTGACAGGGGTTGGAAACACCATATATTTT. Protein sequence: CASSVTGVGNTIYF.

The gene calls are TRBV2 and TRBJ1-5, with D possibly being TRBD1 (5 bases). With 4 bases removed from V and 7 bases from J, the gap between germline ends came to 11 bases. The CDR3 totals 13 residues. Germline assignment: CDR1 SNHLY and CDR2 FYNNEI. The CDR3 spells CASSADTQQPQHF. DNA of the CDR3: TGTGCCAGCAGTGCGGACACGCAGCAGCCCCAGCATTTT.

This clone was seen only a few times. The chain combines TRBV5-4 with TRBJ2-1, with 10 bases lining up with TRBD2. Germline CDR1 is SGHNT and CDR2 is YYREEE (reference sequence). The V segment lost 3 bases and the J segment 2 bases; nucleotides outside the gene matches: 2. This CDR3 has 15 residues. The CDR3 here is CASSYSGGTYNEQFF. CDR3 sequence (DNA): TGTGCCAGCAGCTATAGCGGGGGGACCTACAATGAGCAGTTCTTC.

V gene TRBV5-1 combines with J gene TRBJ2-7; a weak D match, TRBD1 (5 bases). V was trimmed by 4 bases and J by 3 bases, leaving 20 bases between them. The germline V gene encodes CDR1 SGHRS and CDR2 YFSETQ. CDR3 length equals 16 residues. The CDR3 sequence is CASSLKTEPMIYEQYF. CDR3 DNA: TGCGCCAGCAGCCTGAAGACAGAGCCGATGATCTACGAGCAGTACTTC.

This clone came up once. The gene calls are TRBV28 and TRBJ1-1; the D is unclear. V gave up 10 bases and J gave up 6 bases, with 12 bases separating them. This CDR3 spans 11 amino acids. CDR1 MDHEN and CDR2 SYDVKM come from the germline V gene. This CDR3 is CATGRLSEAFF. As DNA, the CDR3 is TGTGCCACCGGTAGGCTATCTGAAGCTTTCTTT.

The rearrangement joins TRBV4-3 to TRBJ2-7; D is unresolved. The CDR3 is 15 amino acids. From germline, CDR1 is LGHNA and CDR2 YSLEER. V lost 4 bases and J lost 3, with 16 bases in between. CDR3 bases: TGCGCCAGCAGCCTAGACGGCTCGAGCAACTACGAGCAGTACTTC. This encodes CASSLDGSSNYEQYF.

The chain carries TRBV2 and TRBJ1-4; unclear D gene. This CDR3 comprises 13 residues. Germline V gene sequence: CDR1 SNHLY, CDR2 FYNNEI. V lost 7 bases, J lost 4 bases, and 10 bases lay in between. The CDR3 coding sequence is TGTGCCAGCAAGAAGGGCGTTAATGAAAAACTGTTTTTT. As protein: CASKKGVNEKLFF.

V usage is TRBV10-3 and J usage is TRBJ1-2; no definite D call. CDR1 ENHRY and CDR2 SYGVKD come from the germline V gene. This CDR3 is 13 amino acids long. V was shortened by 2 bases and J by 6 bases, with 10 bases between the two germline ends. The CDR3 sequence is CAISEGVFNGYTF. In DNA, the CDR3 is TGTGCCATCAGTGAGGGGGTTTTTAATGGCTACACCTTC.

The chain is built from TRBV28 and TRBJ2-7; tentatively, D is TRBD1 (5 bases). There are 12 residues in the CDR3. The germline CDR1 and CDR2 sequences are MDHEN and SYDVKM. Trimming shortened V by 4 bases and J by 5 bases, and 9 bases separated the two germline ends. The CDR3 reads CASSSQGHEQYF. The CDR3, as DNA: TGTGCCAGCAGTTCCCAGGGCCACGAGCAGTACTTC.

The CDR3 loop reads CASSLEFADTQYF. CDR3 DNA: TGTGCCAGCAGCTTGGAGTTCGCGGATACGCAGTATTTT. The rearrangement joins TRBV11-3 to TRBJ2-3, with D unclear. The CDR3 contains 13 residues. CDR1 is SGHNT, CDR2 YENEEA, per germline. V shed 3 bases and J shed 6 bases, with 10 bases lying between them.

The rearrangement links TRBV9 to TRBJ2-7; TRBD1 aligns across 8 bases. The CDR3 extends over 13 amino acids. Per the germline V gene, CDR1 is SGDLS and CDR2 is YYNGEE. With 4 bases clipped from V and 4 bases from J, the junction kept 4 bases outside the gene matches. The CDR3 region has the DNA TGTGCCAGCAGCCAGGGACAGGCATACGAGCAGTACTTC. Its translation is CASSQGQAYEQYF.

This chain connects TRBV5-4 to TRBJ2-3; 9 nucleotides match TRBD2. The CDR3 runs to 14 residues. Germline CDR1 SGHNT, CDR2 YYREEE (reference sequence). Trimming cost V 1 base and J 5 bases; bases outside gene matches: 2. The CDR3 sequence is CASSLSGRRDTQYF. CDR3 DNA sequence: TGTGCCAGCAGCTTGAGCGGGAGGAGAGATACGCAGTATTTT. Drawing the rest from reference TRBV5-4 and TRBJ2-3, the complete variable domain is ETGVTQSPTHLIKTRGQQVTLRCSSQSGHNTVSWYQQALGQGPQFIFQYYREEENGRGNFPPRFSGLQFPNYSSELNVNALELDDSALYLCASSLSGRRDTQYFGPGTRLTVL.

CDR3 region: CASNREGAYQPQHF. CDR3 in DNA: TGTGCCAGTAACCGAGAGGGGGCGTACCAGCCCCAGCATTTT. The rearrangement links TRBV19 to TRBJ1-5; 7 positions agree with TRBD1. CDR1 is LNHDA and CDR2 is SQIVND in the germline V gene (reference sequence). V lost 7 bases, J lost 7 bases, and 10 bases stayed unmatched. The CDR3 sequence is 14 residues long.